These 18 T cell receptor beta chains share one sample of origin, sequenced in a study of T-cell memory formation after mild COVID-19. A single record per CDR3 protein comes from TCRdb applying MiXCR to the 5' RACE reads. The sample yields 450,000 to 700,000 distinct CDR3 sequences, more than 15% seen once. Sequenced sample: PBMCs or a T cell subset sorted from them (not recorded which). The receptor set was obtained from an adult woman who had mild COVID-19 (a few samples of this study predate the infection). Cell type and time point are not known.

This chain joins TRBV25-1 and TRBJ2-6; 7 nucleotides agree with TRBD1. In germline, CDR1 is MGHDK, CDR2 SYGVNS. The V segment lost 8 bases and the J segment 2 bases; nucleotides outside the gene matches: 0. This CDR3 is built from 13 residues. For the CDR3, the DNA is TGTGCCAGCCAGGGGGCTGGGGCCAACGTCCTGACTTTC. Amino acids: CASQGAGANVLTF.

The V and J genes are TRBV30 and TRBJ1-1; D remains ambiguous. Germline lookup yields CDR1 GTSNPN and CDR2 SVGIG (reference sequence). The CDR3 is 10 amino acids. With 2 bases removed from V and 7 bases from J, the gap between germline ends came to 5 bases. CDR3 protein: CAWSSVEAFF. CDR3 nucleotides: TGTGCCTGGAGTTCGGTTGAAGCTTTCTTT.

The chain couples TRBV14 to TRBJ2-7; D is ambiguous. From germline, CDR1 is SGHDN and CDR2 FVKESK. The CDR3 totals 14 residues. The V gene lost 4 bases and the J gene lost 0 bases, with 10 bases spanning the gap. The CDR3 reads CASSPRVNSYEQYF. CDR3 nucleotides: TGTGCCAGCAGCCCCCGGGTGAACTCCTACGAGCAGTACTTC.

This chain connects TRBV11-2 to TRBJ1-1; D unclear. Germline V lookup: CDR1 SGHAT, CDR2 FQNNGV. This CDR3 has 15 amino acids. The ends were cut back, 4 bases at V and 2 bases at J, with 14 bases in the middle. DNA of the CDR3: TGTGCCAGCAGCTGGAATTCAGTTGCTAACACTGAAGCTTTCTTT. Translation: CASSWNSVANTEAFF. The entire variable domain, with the rest obtained from reference TRBV11-2 and TRBJ1-1, is as follows: EAGVAQSPRYKIIEKRQSVAFWCNPISGHATLYWYQQILGQGPKLLIQFQNNGVVDDSQLPKDRFSAERLKGVDSTLKIQPAKLEDSAVYLCASSWNSVANTEAFFGQGTRLTVV.

This CDR3 is CATSRISGGAYEQYF. For the CDR3, the DNA is TGTGCCACCAGCAGGATTAGCGGGGGGGCCTACGAGCAGTACTTC. The gene calls are TRBV15 and TRBJ2-7; TRBD2 matches at 11 bases. Germline V gives CDR1 LNHNV, CDR2 YYDKDF (reference sequence). This CDR3 contains 15 residues. The V and J ends lost 3 bases and 2 bases, in that order; junction bases with no gene match: 3.

This clonotype was seen more than once but under ten times. The chain recombines TRBV20-1 with TRBJ2-7, with D possibly called TRBD1 or TRBD2 (5 bases each). The CDR3 is 13 residues long. V was trimmed by 1 base and J by 2 bases, leaving 9 bases between them. Germline CDR1 reads DFQATT; CDR2 reads SNEGSKA (reference sequence). CDR3 region: CSARGGSTYEQYF. The CDR3 nucleotides are TGCAGTGCTAGAGGGGGGAGCACCTACGAGCAGTACTTC.

This rearrangement joins TRBV18 to TRBJ2-2; tentative D call: TRBD2 (6 bases). V lost 3 bases and J 2 bases, leaving 16 bases between the germline ends. This CDR3 is built from 17 residues. Germline CDR1 is KGHSH and CDR2 is LQKENI. CDR3 residues: CASSPSTEGINTGELFF. The CDR3 DNA reads TGTGCCAGCTCACCCTCCACGGAGGGGATTAACACCGGGGAGCTGTTTTTT. Together with reference TRBV18 and TRBJ2-2, the CDR3 gives the full variable domain: NAGVMQNPRHLVRRRGQEARLRCSPMKGHSHVYWYRQLPEEGLKFMVYLQKENIIDESGMPKERFSAEFPKEGPSILRIQQVVRGDSAAYFCASSPSTEGINTGELFFGEGSRLTVL.

A few counts support this clonotype. The chain combines TRBV20-1 with TRBJ1-1; unclear D gene. The CDR3 is 16 residues long. The V and J ends lost 0 bases and 3 bases respectively, with 17 bases between them. The V gene's germline CDR1 is DFQATT and CDR2 SNEGSKA (reference sequence). The CDR3 reads CSARDSEREDYTEAFF. The CDR3 DNA reads as TGCAGTGCTAGAGATTCGGAAAGGGAGGACTACACTGAAGCTTTCTTT.

This clonotype has only a few counts. The V call is TRBV5-1, the J call TRBJ2-2; TRBD2 matches 8 bases. The CDR3 extends over 15 amino acids. CDR1 and CDR2 (germline): SGHRS, YFSETQ. Trimming at V came to 4 bases and at J to 5 bases, leaving 7 bases not matched to a gene. In DNA form, the CDR3 reads TGCGCCAGCAGCGCCGGGGGGGCCGGAACCGGGGAGCTGTTTTTT. Translation: CASSAGGAGTGELFF.

V and J are TRBV5-1 and TRBJ1-1, with no clear D. V lost 5 bases and J 0 bases, leaving 8 bases between the germline ends. This CDR3 is built from 13 residues. Germline CDR1 and CDR2: SGHRS and YFSETQ. The CDR3 bases are TGCGCCAGCAGTAGCATATTGAACACTGAAGCTTTCTTT. It is translated as CASSSILNTEAFF.

The genes are TRBV7-9 and TRBJ1-1, with D uncertain. CDR1 and CDR2 from the germline V gene are SEHNR and FQNEAQ (reference sequence). The CDR3 length is 13 residues. V lost 7 bases and J 7 bases, leaving 16 bases between the germline ends. CDR3 bases: TGTGCCAGCACCGAGACGTCCCCTCTTGAAGCTTTCTTT. Translated: CASTETSPLEAFF.

The rearrangement links TRBV27 to TRBJ1-2; TRBD1 is a possible D gene (6 bases). The V and J ends lost 6 bases and 0 bases respectively, with 14 bases between them. The length of the CDR3 is 15 residues. In germline, CDR1 is MNHEY, CDR2 SMNVEV (reference sequence). The CDR3 loop is CASSHGQQANYGYTF. DNA of the CDR3: TGTGCCAGCAGCCACGGACAGCAAGCTAACTATGGCTACACCTTC.

The chain uses TRBV5-1 and TRBJ2-1; D is unresolved. This CDR3 region has 15 residues. V gave up 4 bases and J gave up 1 base, with 12 bases separating them. Germline V gene data show CDR1 as SGHRS and CDR2 as YFSETQ. CDR3 sequence reads: CASSPPRQSYNEQFF. The CDR3, as DNA: TGCGCCAGCAGCCCACCTCGACAATCCTACAATGAGCAGTTCTTC.

This chain uses TRBV7-8 with TRBJ2-6; tentatively, D is TRBD1 (5 bases). The CDR3 has 18 residues. V shed 0 bases and J shed 2 bases, with 14 bases lying between them. CDR1 and CDR2 (germline): SGHVS, FQNEAQ. The CDR3 DNA reads as TGTGCCAGCAGCTTAGCGCCCGCAGGGATCACTGGGGCCAACGTCCTGACTTTC. Its translation: CASSLAPAGITGANVLTF.

This rearrangement joins TRBV4-1 to TRBJ1-3; D gene ambiguous. The germline V gene has CDR1 MGHRA and CDR2 YSYEKL. Trimming left V 0 bases short and J 4 bases short, with 10 bases between. CDR3 length: 15 amino acids. The CDR3, as DNA: TGCGCCAGCAGCCAAGATGGCGCTCCAGGAAACACCATATATTTT. Its translation: CASSQDGAPGNTIYF.

This chain joins TRBV7-2 and TRBJ1-5; a possible D gene is TRBD1 (5 bases). Germline lookup yields CDR1 SGHTA and CDR2 FQGNSA. The CDR3 length is 15 residues. The V end lost 1 base, the J end lost 6 bases, and 13 bases lay between the germline ends. Here the CDR3 reads CASSLGTYDGQPQHF. For the CDR3, the DNA is TGTGCCAGCAGCTTAGGGACATATGACGGTCAGCCCCAGCATTTT.

In its sample, this clonotype was seen a few times. The chain is built from TRBV3-1 and TRBJ1-1; D is ambiguous. The V end was cut by 0 bases, the J end by 3 bases, with 8 bases between. Germline V gene data show CDR1 as LGHDT and CDR2 as YNNKEL (reference sequence). This CDR3 comprises 14 residues. The CDR3 nucleotides read TGTGCCAGCAGCCAAGAACGGGGATACACTGAAGCTTTCTTT. Translated: CASSQERGYTEAFF.

This clonotype was picked up a small number of times. J is TRBJ2-3 and V is TRBV5-1, with TRBD2 identical over 14 bases. Trimming at V came to 3 bases and at J to 6 bases, leaving 12 bases not matched to a gene. The CDR3 is 18 amino acids. Germline assignment: CDR1 SGHRS and CDR2 YFSETQ. Here the CDR3 reads CASSWTSGGTGHRDTQYF. In DNA, the CDR3 is TGCGCCAGCAGCTGGACTAGCGGGGGGACAGGTCATAGGGATACGCAGTATTTT.